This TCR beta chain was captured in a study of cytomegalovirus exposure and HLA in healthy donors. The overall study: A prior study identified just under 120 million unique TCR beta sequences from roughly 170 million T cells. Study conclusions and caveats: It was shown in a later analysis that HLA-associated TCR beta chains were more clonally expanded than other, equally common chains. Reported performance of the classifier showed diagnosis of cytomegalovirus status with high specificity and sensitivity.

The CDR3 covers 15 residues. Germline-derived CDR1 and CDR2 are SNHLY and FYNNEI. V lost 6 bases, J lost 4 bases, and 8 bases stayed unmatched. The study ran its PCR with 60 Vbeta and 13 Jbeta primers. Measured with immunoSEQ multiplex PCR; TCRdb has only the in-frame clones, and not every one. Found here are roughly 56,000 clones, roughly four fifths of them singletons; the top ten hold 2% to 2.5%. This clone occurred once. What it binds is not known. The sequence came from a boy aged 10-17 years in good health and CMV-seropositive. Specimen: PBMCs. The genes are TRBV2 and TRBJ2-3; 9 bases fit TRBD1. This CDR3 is CASSPGQGSADTQYF. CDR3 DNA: TGTGCCAGCAGCCCGGGACAGGGTTCTGCAGATACGCAGTATTTT. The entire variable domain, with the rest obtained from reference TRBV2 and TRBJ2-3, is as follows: EPEVTQTPSHQVTQMGQEVILRCVPISNHLYFYWYRQILGQKVEFLVSFYNNEISEKSEIFDDQFSVERPDGSNFTLKIRSTKLEDSAMYFCASSPGQGSADTQYFGPGTRLTVL.